This T cell receptor (beta chain) appears in the sequencing data of a study of molecular identifiers for immune sequencing clone quantification. TCRdb re-derived calls from the PCR reads in MiXCR, one entry per CDR3 protein. Among some 320,000 distinct CDR3 sequences listed, about 21% were seen once. This clonotype was picked up many times. The CDR3 contains 16 residues. The germline CDR1 and CDR2 sequences are MDHEN and SYDVKM. Trimming took 5 bases from V and 0 from J, leaving 13 bases between them. This TCR was recovered from a human donor in good health. Some libraries in this study had Jurkat cell RNA spiked in. The chain recombines TRBV28 with TRBJ2-2; D perhaps matches TRBD1 (6 bases). Sequencing used naive CD8+ T cells from blood, with Jurkat cell RNA spiked in. The subset denotes: FACS-sorted CD8+CD4-CCR7+CD45RA+ naive T cells. CDR3 sequence reads: CASSVGHSTNTGELFF. The DNA for the CDR3 is TGTGCCAGCAGTGTGGGACACAGTACGAACACCGGGGAGCTGTTTTTT. Variable domain in full (rest from reference TRBV28 and TRBJ2-2): DVKVTQSSRYLVKRTGEKVFLECVQDMDHENMFWYRQDPGLGLRLIYFSYDVKMKEKGDIPEGYSVSREKKERFSLILESASTNQTSMYLCASSVGHSTNTGELFFGEGSRLTVL.